The 25 T cell receptor beta chains given below trace back to one sample, sequenced in a study of blood T cell repertoires in COVID-19. Profiled with immunoSEQ multiplex PCR; TCRdb holds only in-frame clones, not every one. This sample carries hundreds of thousands of clones, approximately 90% of them seen once, and the ten largest clones take about 2.3%. The material sequenced was peripheral blood. Receptors were obtained from a man between 18 and 35 years old with active or convalescent COVID-19.

The chain joins TRBV7-2 to TRBJ1-2, with TRBD1 identical over 9 bases. This CDR3 is 16 amino acids long. J lost 4 bases, V lost 6 bases, and 12 bases had no gene match. Germline CDR1 SGHTA, CDR2 FQGNSA. CDR3 region: CASSPRWTGASYGYTF. In DNA form, the CDR3 reads TGTGCCAGCAGTCCCCGTTGGACAGGGGCGAGCTATGGCTACACCTTC.

J is TRBJ2-5 and V is TRBV28; D gene ambiguous. V lost 3 bases and J 5 bases, leaving 4 bases between the germline ends. The CDR3 runs to 11 residues. In germline, CDR1 is MDHEN, CDR2 SYDVKM. The CDR3 region is CASSFVETQYF. In nucleotides, the CDR3 is TGTGCCAGCAGTTTCGTCGAGACCCAGTACTTC.

V and J are TRBV6-6 and TRBJ1-1, with D uncertain. Germline CDR1 reads MNHNY; CDR2 reads SVGAGI (reference sequence). The germline V and J ends were trimmed by 7 bases and 4 bases, with 22 bases remaining between them. The length of the CDR3 is 16 residues. CDR3 nucleotide sequence: TGTGCCAGCACGAACGCGGAGCTGCTTCTGGGCACTGAAGCTTTCTTT. Encoded protein: CASTNAELLLGTEAFF.

This chain uses TRBV27 with TRBJ1-6; 8 bases are a match to TRBD1. V gave up 6 bases and J gave up 3 bases; unmatched junction bases: 10. Germline CDR1 is MNHEY and CDR2 is SMNVEV (reference sequence). The CDR3 length is 17 residues. The CDR3 is CASSLDTTGVYNSPLHF. The CDR3 coding sequence is TGTGCCAGCAGCTTGGACACGACAGGGGTCTATAATTCACCCCTCCACTTT.

The rearrangement links TRBV18 to TRBJ2-1, with D possibly being TRBD1 (7 bases). Germline V lookup: CDR1 KGHSH, CDR2 LQKENI. The CDR3 runs to 17 residues. V lost 3 bases, J lost 0 bases, and 15 bases lay in between. The CDR3 sequence is CASSPQGGGSSYNEQFF. CDR3 DNA: TGTGCCAGCTCACCCCAGGGGGGCGGAAGCTCCTACAATGAGCAGTTCTTC. Full variable domain (remainder filled in from reference TRBV18 and TRBJ2-1): NAGVMQNPRHLVRRRGQEARLRCSPMKGHSHVYWYRQLPEEGLKFMVYLQKENIIDESGMPKERFSAEFPKEGPSILRIQQVVRGDSAAYFCASSPQGGGSSYNEQFFGPGTRLTVL.

Only one count was recorded for this clone. The CDR3 nucleotides read TGTGCCAGCACCCTTGGAGACGGCACCTACGAGCAGTACTTC. It yields the protein CASTLGDGTYEQYF. The chain combines TRBV21-1 with TRBJ2-7; whether TRBD2, the table's D call, matches the DNA was not checked. TRBV21-1 is noted as a pseudogene. The CDR3 contains 14 residues.

In this sample, this clone turned up once. This chain uses TRBV7-9 with TRBJ1-2, with 9 nucleotides matching TRBD1. This CDR3 spans 14 amino acids. Germline-derived CDR1 and CDR2 are SEHNR and FQNEAQ (reference sequence). With V trimmed by 1 base and J by 5 bases, 2 bases remained unmatched. This CDR3 reads CASSLGTGEYGYTF. Here the CDR3 DNA reads TGTGCCAGCAGCTTAGGGACAGGGGAGTATGGCTACACCTTC. The whole variable domain, remainder taken from reference TRBV7-9 and TRBJ1-2, is DTGVSQNPRHKITKRGQNVTFRCDPISEHNRLYWYRQTLGQGPEFLTYFQNEAQLEKSRLLSDRFSAERPKGSFSTLEIQRTEQGDSAMYLCASSLGTGEYGYTFGSGTRLTVV.

In this sample, this clone turned up once. The rearrangement links TRBV3-1 (or the pseudogene TRBV3-2) to TRBJ2-3; 8 bases fit TRBD2. The CDR3 length is 16 residues. V shed 4 bases, J shed 3 bases, and the junction held 9 bases outside the gene matches. Germline loops: CDR1 LGHDT, CDR2 YNNKEL (reference sequence). This chain's CDR3 is CASSPYSGEGTDTQYF. CDR3 nucleotide sequence: TGTGCCAGCAGCCCCTATAGCGGGGAGGGGACAGATACGCAGTATTTT.

The chain combines TRBV6-6 with TRBJ2-7; no clear D gene. Trimming removed 4 bases at V and 0 bases at J, with 10 bases between. The CDR3 is 14 residues long. Germline V CDR1 and CDR2: MNHNY, SVGAGI (reference sequence). CDR3 region: CASSLTSPSYEQYF. CDR3 bases: TGTGCCAGCAGTTTAACATCCCCCTCCTACGAGCAGTACTTC.

As DNA, the CDR3 is TGTGCCAGCAGCAAACCCAAGACAGAGCCCTACAATGAGCAGTTCTTC. The encoded protein is CASSKPKTEPYNEQFF. This chain links TRBV21-1 with TRBJ2-1; the DNA was not compared with TRBD1, the D call given in the table. TRBV21-1 is described as a pseudogene. The CDR3 totals 16 residues.

The chain couples TRBV2 to TRBJ2-3, with 9 bases identical to TRBD1. The germline gives CDR1 SNHLY, CDR2 FYNNEI. The CDR3 loop spans 15 amino acids. V gave up 8 bases and J gave up 2 bases; unmatched junction bases: 8. The CDR3 sequence is CASQRGQGPTDTQYF. CDR3 bases: TGTGCCAGCCAAAGGGGACAGGGCCCCACAGATACGCAGTATTTT.

The chain joins TRBV5-6 to TRBJ2-2, with D possibly matching TRBD2 (6 bases). Trimming removed 0 bases from V and 4 bases from J, with 10 bases in between. Germline V gives CDR1 SGHDT, CDR2 YYEEEE. The CDR3 consists of 15 residues. The CDR3 loop reads CASSLVEGTTGELFF. The DNA for the CDR3 is TGTGCCAGCAGCTTGGTGGAGGGGACCACCGGGGAGCTGTTTTTT.

The chain has TRBV21-1 and TRBJ1-1; the table assigns TRBD1, which was not confirmed against the DNA. TRBV21-1 is noted as a pseudogene. CDR3 length: 14 residues. This CDR3 reads CASSNQGDCTEAFF. The CDR3 DNA is TGTGCCAGCAGCAATCAGGGGGATTGCACTGAAGCTTTCTTT.

V and J are TRBV12-5 and TRBJ1-5, with D possibly TRBD1 on 5 matching bases. Germline CDR1 reads LGHNT; CDR2 reads FRNRAP. The length of the CDR3 is 14 residues. Trimming stripped 2 bases from V and 5 bases from J, with 10 bases between. The CDR3 reads CASGLSRAHQPQHF. The CDR3 nucleotides read TGTGCTAGTGGTTTGAGCAGGGCCCATCAGCCCCAGCATTTT.

The rearrangement uses TRBV19 and TRBJ1-4, with 8 bases that match TRBD1. V trimming: 6 bases; J trimming: 8 bases; junction bases outside the gene matches: 8. CDR1 is LNHDA, CDR2 SQIVND, per germline (reference sequence). The CDR3 has 14 residues. This chain's CDR3 is CASRSGGLGEKLFF. The CDR3 DNA reads as TGTGCCAGTAGATCAGGGGGCTTGGGGGAAAAACTGTTTTTT.

The chain has TRBV12-3 or TRBV12-4 and TRBJ1-2; 7 bases are shared with TRBD1. The trim removed 8 bases at V and 3 bases at J, leaving 6 bases unmatched. This CDR3 has 13 residues. In DNA form, the CDR3 reads TGTGCCAGCCTGGACAGGTGGGACTATGGCTACACCTTC. The encoded protein is CASLDRWDYGYTF.

The genes are TRBV27 and TRBJ1-1; TRBD1 agrees at 7 bases. This CDR3 is built from 14 residues. Germline assignment: CDR1 MNHEY and CDR2 SMNVEV (reference sequence). The ends lost 6 bases at V and 1 base at J; junction bases unmatched: 5. Written as DNA, the CDR3 is TGTGCCAGCAGGACAGGGTTTGGGAACACTGAAGCTTTCTTT. It translates to CASRTGFGNTEAFF.

The sample holds a few counts of this clone. This rearrangement joins TRBV5-4 to TRBJ1-1, with a possible D match to TRBD1 (5 bases). Trimming cost V 0 bases and J 0 bases, with 9 bases left between them. The CDR3 loop spans 15 amino acids. Germline V gives CDR1 SGHNT, CDR2 YYREEE (reference sequence). The CDR3 is CASSLARDLNTEAFF. CDR3 DNA: TGTGCCAGCAGCTTGGCCAGGGACTTGAACACTGAAGCTTTCTTT.

The chain joins TRBV11-2 to TRBJ2-3; D possibly corresponds to TRBD1 (5 bases). Germline V lookup: CDR1 SGHAT, CDR2 FQNNGV. V was trimmed by 2 bases and J by 9 bases, leaving 15 bases between them. The CDR3 covers 14 residues. The CDR3 DNA is TGTGCCAGCAGCTTATTCGGAAGCAAGGGGACGCAGTATTTT. Translated, it gives CASSLFGSKGTQYF.

The CDR3 DNA follows: TGTGCCAGCAGCGTAGAAGCTAGCACCCAATGGGCCTACGAGCAGTACTTC. Its protein product is CASSVEASTQWAYEQYF. The chain recombines TRBV9 with TRBJ2-7; D is possibly TRBD2 (5 bases). V shed 0 bases and J shed 2 bases, with 18 bases lying between them. This CDR3 is 17 amino acids long. Germline CDR1 and CDR2: SGDLS and YYNGEE.

This rearrangement joins TRBV27 to TRBJ1-1, with D unresolved. The CDR3 contains 15 residues. The V gene's germline CDR1 is MNHEY and CDR2 SMNVEV (reference sequence). Trimming left V 0 bases short and J 7 bases short, with 15 bases between. CDR3 region: CASSLSSDGRDEAFF. CDR3 DNA sequence: TGTGCCAGCAGTTTATCGTCCGATGGGAGGGATGAAGCTTTCTTT.

The V gene is TRBV25-1, the J gene TRBJ2-5, with 7 bases fitting TRBD2. The germline gives CDR1 MGHDK, CDR2 SYGVNS. V gave up 3 bases and J gave up 4 bases; unmatched junction bases: 8. The CDR3 runs to 15 residues. The CDR3 DNA follows: TGTGCCAGCAGTGATTTACGGGCTAGCGGAGAGACCCAGTACTTC. Its translation is CASSDLRASGETQYF.

V usage is TRBV7-2 and J usage is TRBJ1-1; no firm D call. V dropped 5 bases and J dropped 4 bases, with 17 bases sitting between them. CDR1 is SGHTA, CDR2 FQGNSA, per germline. The length of the CDR3 is 15 residues. The CDR3 is CASSHVGVSGTEAFF. The CDR3 DNA follows: TGTGCCAGCAGCCACGTCGGAGTTTCGGGCACTGAAGCTTTCTTT.

The chain links TRBV9 to TRBJ2-3; TRBD2 agrees at 9 bases. Germline CDR1 is SGDLS and CDR2 is YYNGEE. The V segment lost 0 bases and the J segment 0 bases; nucleotides outside the gene matches: 5. This CDR3 spans 17 amino acids. The CDR3 bases are TGTGCCAGCAGCGTAGAACCTAGCGGGGTTAGCACAGATACGCAGTATTTT. It is translated as CASSVEPSGVSTDTQYF.

This chain connects TRBV25-1 to TRBJ1-4, with 8 bases lining up with TRBD1. V was pared by 5 bases and J by 3 bases, with 11 bases of the junction left unmatched. Germline V gives CDR1 MGHDK, CDR2 SYGVNS. The CDR3 is made up of 17 amino acids. The CDR3 DNA reads as TGTGCCAGCAGTCACGGAGGCAGGGGGCGCGCTAATGAAAAACTGTTTTTT. Protein product: CASSHGGRGRANEKLFF.